Described below is a single TCR beta chain sequence and its context. Its antigen is not yet known. It has no much larger one-base neighbor in the sample; base qualities were not kept. According to the study, the label for this sample's time point signals: week 35, safety follow-up. Every vaccine dose consisted of 300 ug of a 20-mer mutant IDH1 peptide in Montanide, administered subcutaneously together with topical imiquimod. Patients were given eight vaccinations, in weeks 1, 3, 5, 7, 11, 15, 19 and 23, which matched visits V03 through V10. All donors had newly diagnosed IDH1-mutant astrocytomas of WHO grade 3 or 4 that showed loss of nuclear ATRX. The samples were drawn from NOA16, a multicentre, single-arm, open-label phase I trial in Germany that tested a mutant IDH1 peptide vaccine in humans for the first time. Genomic DNA for TCRB sequencing was extracted from EDTA blood using the DNeasy Blood and Tissue Kit.

These data come from a study of a mutant IDH1 vaccine in newly diagnosed glioma (dated by TCRdb to about 2021). As for the study more broadly: Vaccination started 4-6 weeks after radiotherapy alone, or was given together with temozolomide cycles in the groups whose treatment included chemotherapy. Of the 25 to 40 treated patients, approximately 62% were male and 37.5% were female, and the mean age was 40.4 years. The week-35 safety follow-up took place at visit V12, and the week-47 end of study took place at visit V13. Prior to enrollment, standard therapy consisting of radiotherapy alone, temozolomide alone, or radiochemotherapy with temozolomide had been administered to patients, with the combination being received by most patients. Six visits were used for peripheral blood collection: V03 (baseline), V05, V07, V10, V12 and V13. For exploratory analyses, longitudinal TCRB deep sequencing was carried out in about two dozen treated patients wherever samples were available.

V is cut by 0 bases and J by 3 bases, and the space between the germline ends is 20 bases. Taken from cysteine to phenylalanine, the CDR3 has 18 residues. The retained sequence is limited to the CDR3, 54 bases, with the frame set at the first base. Library construction relied on the immunoSEQ multiplex PCR assay. Following the manufacturer's protocol, the hsTCRB Kit was used to amplify rearranged TCR beta chain sequences. Sequencing of TCRB libraries was carried out on an Illumina MiSeq. The original methods were these. The proprietary platform of the kit vendor was used for demultiplexing, trimming and gene mapping. This is the immuneACCESS table as TCRdb keeps it, with only in-frame sequences that have V and J called. A part of the clones is gone; compared with another copy, unresolved V genes explain less than half, and the rest is unexplained. The V and J calls and clone size were taken over from that table, and D and trimming were inferred from the DNA. Within this sample are tens of thousands of clones, with about 86% of them counted one time only. The ten largest clones take up approximately 4.7% of the sample.

Points the paper makes about the study in general: According to the authors, sample limitations meant that analyses of patient blood samples could not be reproduced. Vaccine-induced immune responses across multiple MHC alleles were detected in 90% to 95% of patients. Selection of PBMC samples for TCRB deep sequencing was based on availability. No apparent relationship was observed between pseudoprogression and alterations in the top peripheral T cell clonotypes detected by TCRB sequencing.

The sequenced sample was PBMCs, obtained from a glioma patient whose treatment included an IDH1 peptide vaccine. The sequence is built from TRBV23-1 and TRBJ1-1, and possibly TRBD1, on 5 matching bases. TRBV23-1 is treated as an ORF (open reading frame) with a function not yet certain. This TCR was recovered from a woman aged 40 to 49 with glioma. Some clones in this sample may be carry-over from other donors' samples. CDR3 region: CASSQSDRGSSLYTEAFF. The nucleotide sequence is TGCGCCAGCAGTCAATCAGACAGAGGCTCTTCCCTATACACTGAAGCTTTCTTT.